The 5 T cell receptor beta chains reported below all come from one sample, sequenced in a study of T cell repertoires in cytomegalovirus infection. No cognate antigen is known for these TCRs. One entry per CDR3 protein, called by TCRdb with MiXCR from the reads. The profile shows hundreds of thousands of distinct CDR3 sequences, 25% to 30% of them singletons. This sample comprised cultured PBMCs, obtained from culture after CMV antigen stimulation. The receptors here all came from a human donor in good health (CMV status not recorded). Some clones in this sample may be carry-over from other donors' samples.

This clonotype was found a few times. The chain carries TRBV11-3 and TRBJ2-7, with a possible D match to TRBD1 (7 bases). Germline CDR1 is SGHNT and CDR2 is YENEEA. Trimming pared 4 bases from V and 6 bases from J, leaving 19 bases between. There are 15 residues in the CDR3. CDR3 coding DNA: TGTGCCAGCAGCTCCCCCGGGGGCCAGGGGGGCGAGCAGTACTTC. Translation gives CASSSPGGQGGEQYF.

Only a few counts were recorded for this clonotype. The CDR3 DNA reads as TGTGCCAGCAGTTACGAGGTCCACACCGGGGAGCTGTTTTTT. Translated, it gives CASSYEVHTGELFF. This chain links TRBV6-8 with TRBJ2-2; unclear D gene. With 2 bases removed from V and 3 bases from J, the gap between germline ends came to 7 bases. Germline CDR1 MNHGY, CDR2 SAAAGT. There are 14 residues in the CDR3.

This clonotype was observed a few times. The chain joins TRBV19 to TRBJ1-1; D might be TRBD1 (5 bases). Germline lookup yields CDR1 LNHDA and CDR2 SQIVND (reference sequence). This CDR3 contains 16 residues. Trimming stripped 7 bases from V and 1 base from J, with 19 bases between. The CDR3 region is CASNPGGPLENTEAFF. The CDR3 bases are TGTGCCAGTAACCCGGGGGGACCTCTAGAGAACACTGAAGCTTTCTTT.

This clonotype turned up a few times. This rearrangement joins TRBV10-1 to TRBJ2-1, with D perhaps matching TRBD2 (5 bases). The CDR3 is 13 residues long. The V end was cut by 2 bases, the J end by 3 bases, with 5 bases between. Germline CDR1 is WNHNN and CDR2 is SYGVQD (reference sequence). The CDR3 nucleotides are TGCGCCAGCAGTGAGGGAGGCTACAATGAGCAGTTCTTC. It specifies CASSEGGYNEQFF.

The gene calls are TRBV29-1 and TRBJ1-6; D gene uncertain. Germline CDR1 reads SQVTM; CDR2 reads ANQGSEA. CDR3 length equals 13 residues. Between the trimmed V and J ends, which lost 4 bases and 6 bases, there was a span of 10 bases. CDR3 protein: CSVAGSSNSPLHF. The CDR3 DNA follows: TGCAGCGTTGCGGGTAGCAGTAATTCACCCCTCCACTTT.